A selection of T cell receptor beta chains follows, all from one sample in a study of T cell responses to AZD1222 COVID-19 vaccine. Data came from immunoSEQ multiplex PCR; TCRdb stores just in-frame clones and leaves some out. The sample consists of around 150,000 clones, around four fifths of them appearing once. Here the sequenced sample was peripheral blood, taken on day 0 of AZD1222 vaccination. Receptors originate from an adult in good health. CDR3s include the opening cysteine and the closing phenylalanine or tryptophan. The D gene is left open where the match is weak. Size is omitted from some rows. Given values are once, few, many or a class for expanded clones.

J | V | D | size | CDR3 | DNA
TRBJ1-1 | TRBV5-4 | TRBD1 | - | CASSHWTGTGNTEAFF | TGTGCCAGCAGCCACTGGACCGGGACAGGGAACACTGAAGCTTTCTTT
TRBJ2-5 | TRBV6-5 | - | - | CATLNSGRQETQYF | TGTGCCACCCTAAATTCCGGGCGACAAGAGACCCAGTACTTC
TRBJ2-2 | TRBV28 | TRBD1 | - | CASTLTRAGGNLGELFF | TGTGCCAGCACCCTAACCCGGGCAGGGGGAAATTTAGGGGAGCTGTTTTTT
TRBJ1-2 | TRBV7-9 | - | - | CASSFQGRNYGYTF | TGTGCCAGCAGCTTCCAGGGGCGCAACTATGGCTACACCTTC
TRBJ1-3 | TRBV3-1/TRBV3-2 | - | - | CASSQDPRQLRENTIYF | TGTGCCAGCAGCCAAGATCCAAGGCAGCTACGGGAAAACACCATATATTTT
TRBJ2-3 | TRBV7-9 | - | - | CATPTGVASDTQYF | TGTGCCACCCCGACCGGGGTGGCCTCAGATACGCAGTATTTT
TRBJ1-4 | TRBV15 | - | - | CATSSLTGYNEKLFF | TGTGCCACCAGCAGTCTGACTGGATATAATGAAAAACTGTTTTTT
TRBJ1-2 | TRBV6-2/TRBV6-3 | TRBD1 | - | CASSYLEILGQGNYGYTF | TGTGCCAGCAGTTACCTCGAAATCCTGGGACAGGGGAACTATGGCTACACCTTC
TRBJ1-4 | TRBV6-5 | TRBD1 | once | CASKGGLTNEKLFF | TGTGCCAGCAAAGGGGGCTTGACTAATGAAAAACTGTTTTTT
TRBJ1-5 | TRBV12-3/TRBV12-4 | - | - | CASSLGDQPQHF | TGTGCCAGCAGTTTAGGGGATCAGCCCCAGCATTTT
TRBJ2-7 | TRBV5-1 | - | few | CASSGGQGIREQYF | TGCGCCAGCAGCGGCGGACAAGGGATCAGGGAGCAGTACTTC
TRBJ1-2 | TRBV6-5 | - | - | CASSWGNLIANYGYTF | TGTGCCAGCAGTTGGGGGAACCTGATAGCTAACTATGGCTACACCTTC
TRBJ1-5 | TRBV5-5 | - | - | CASSLIGAALGPQHF | TGTGCCAGCAGCTTGATAGGGGCCGCCTTAGGGCCCCAGCATTTT
TRBJ1-5 | TRBV20-1 | - | - | CSASRGQPQHF | TGCAGTGCCAGCAGGGGTCAGCCCCAGCATTTT
TRBJ1-2 | TRBV27 | - | - | CASSFSGVGGSGYTF | TGTGCCAGCAGTTTCTCCGGGGTAGGAGGAAGTGGCTACACCTTC
TRBJ2-1 | TRBV9 | - | - | CASSVDILTEQFF | TGTGCCAGCAGCGTAGACATCCTAACGGAGCAGTTCTTC
TRBJ1-2 | TRBV24-1 | TRBD1 | - | CATSDSRDSSFNYGYTF | TGTGCCACCAGTGATTCCCGGGACAGCAGCTTTAACTATGGCTACACCTTC
TRBJ2-7 | TRBV7-9 | - | - | CASSLVHEQYF | TGTGCCAGCAGCTTAGTCCACGAGCAGTACTTC
TRBJ2-7 | TRBV28 | - | - | CASRPPPAYEQYF | TGTGCCAGCAGACCTCCCCCGGCCTACGAGCAGTACTTC
TRBJ2-1 | TRBV5-5 | TRBD2 | - | CASSYLGLAGGLFNEQFF | TGTGCCAGCAGCTACTTGGGACTAGCGGGGGGGCTTTTCAATGAGCAGTTCTTC
TRBJ1-1 | TRBV6-1 | - | few | CASSENTEAFF | TGTGCCAGCAGTGAAAACACTGAAGCTTTCTTT
TRBJ1-3 | TRBV9 | - | - | CASSVVPGGGTGNTIYF | TGTGCCAGCAGCGTAGTGCCTGGGGGGGGCACTGGAAACACCATATATTTT
TRBJ1-2 | TRBV6-5 | - | - | CASSYGEYYGYTF | TGTGCCAGCAGTTACGGGGAATACTATGGCTACACCTTC
TRBJ1-4 | TRBV18 | TRBD1 | - | CASSPPDRRGEKLFF | TGTGCCAGCTCACCCCCGGACAGGCGAGGTGAAAAACTGTTTTTT
TRBJ1-2 | TRBV27 | - | - | CASSRAVVDGYTF | TGTGCCAGCAGTCGGGCCGTCGTGGATGGCTACACCTTC
TRBJ2-4 | TRBV19 | TRBD1 | once | CASNRGAGNIQYF | TGTGCCAGTAACAGGGGCGCCGGAAACATTCAGTACTTC
TRBJ1-2 | TRBV12-3/TRBV12-4 | - | - | CASSLRTNYGYTF | TGTGCCAGCAGTTTAAGGACGAACTATGGCTACACCTTC
TRBJ2-7 | TRBV30 | - | few | CAWSVPTGHRTYEQYF | TGTGCCTGGAGTGTACCCACTGGGCATCGGACCTACGAGCAGTACTTC
TRBJ2-7 | TRBV6-1 | - | - | CASSEEGQSYEQYF | TGTGCCAGCAGTGAAGAGGGGCAGAGCTACGAGCAGTACTTC
TRBJ1-6 | TRBV27 | TRBD1 | - | CASRTGGGSPLHF | TGTGCCAGCCGGACAGGCGGTGGGTCACCCCTCCACTTT
TRBJ2-2 | TRBV19 | TRBD1 | - | CASSSGTGSGELFF | TGTGCCAGTAGCTCCGGGACAGGGTCCGGGGAGCTGTTTTTT
TRBJ1-5 | TRBV5-6 | - | - | CASSFWGGSPLSNQPQHF | TGTGCCAGCAGCTTCTGGGGGGGCTCACCCCTTAGCAATCAGCCCCAGCATTTT
TRBJ1-4 | TRBV7-9 | - | - | CASSQRQGTEKLFF | TGTGCCAGCAGCCAAAGGCAGGGGACAGAAAAACTGTTTTTT
TRBJ1-2 | TRBV6-1 | - | few | CASSELGGFDGYTF | TGTGCCAGCAGTGAACTAGGGGGATTCGATGGCTACACCTTC
TRBJ1-5 | TRBV28 | - | - | CASRLSRGAQHF | TGTGCCAGCAGACTAAGTAGGGGAGCCCAGCATTTT
TRBJ2-2 | TRBV19 | - | - | CASSILPNGVTGELFF | TGTGCCAGTAGTATTTTACCCAATGGGGTCACCGGGGAGCTGTTTTTT
TRBJ2-7 | TRBV5-6 | - | - | CASTSPVRRTDSLTYEQYF | TGTGCCAGCACCTCCCCGGTCAGGCGAACGGACTCGCTGACCTACGAGCAGTACTTC
TRBJ2-1 | TRBV25-1 | - | - | CASSELRAQFF | TGTGCCAGCAGTGAATTACGGGCGCAGTTCTTC
TRBJ1-5 | TRBV10-3 | TRBD1 | - | CATKQQGASNQPQHF | TGTGCCACGAAACAACAGGGGGCTAGCAATCAGCCCCAGCATTTT
TRBJ1-6 | TRBV7-8 | TRBD1 | - | CASSLGQENSPLHF | TGTGCCAGCAGCTTGGGACAGGAGAATTCACCCCTCCACTTT
TRBJ2-1 | TRBV27 | TRBD2 | - | CASSSGGGLYNEQFF | TGTGCCAGCAGTTCAGGCGGGGGGCTCTACAATGAGCAGTTCTTC